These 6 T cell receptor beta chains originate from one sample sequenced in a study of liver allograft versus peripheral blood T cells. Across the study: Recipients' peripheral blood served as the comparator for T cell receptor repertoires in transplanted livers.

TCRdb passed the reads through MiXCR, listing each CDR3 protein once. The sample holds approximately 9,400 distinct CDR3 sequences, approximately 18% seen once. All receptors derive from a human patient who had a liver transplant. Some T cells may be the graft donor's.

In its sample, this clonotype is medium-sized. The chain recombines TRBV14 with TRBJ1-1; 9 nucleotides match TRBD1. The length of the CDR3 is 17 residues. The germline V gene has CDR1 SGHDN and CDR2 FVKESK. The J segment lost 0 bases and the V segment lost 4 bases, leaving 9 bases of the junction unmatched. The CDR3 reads CASSLRDRDLMNTEAFF. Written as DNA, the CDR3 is TGTGCCAGCAGCCTCCGGGACAGGGATCTAATGAACACTGAAGCTTTCTTT.

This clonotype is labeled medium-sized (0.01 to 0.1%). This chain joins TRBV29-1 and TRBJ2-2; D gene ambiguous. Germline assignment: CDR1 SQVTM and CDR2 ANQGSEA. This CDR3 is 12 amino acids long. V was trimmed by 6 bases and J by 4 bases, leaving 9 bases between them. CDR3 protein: CSVDKATGELFF. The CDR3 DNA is TGCAGCGTAGACAAGGCCACCGGGGAGCTGTTTTTT.

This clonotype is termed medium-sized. CDR3 nucleotides: TGTGCCAGCAGTGAGTACAGGGCTGACACTGAAGCTTTCTTT. Translated, it gives CASSEYRADTEAFF. The V call is TRBV6-1, the J call TRBJ1-1, with D possibly being TRBD1 (6 bases). Germline CDR1 and CDR2: MNHNS and SASEGT. V shed 3 bases and J shed 3 bases, with 11 bases lying between them. The CDR3 totals 14 residues.

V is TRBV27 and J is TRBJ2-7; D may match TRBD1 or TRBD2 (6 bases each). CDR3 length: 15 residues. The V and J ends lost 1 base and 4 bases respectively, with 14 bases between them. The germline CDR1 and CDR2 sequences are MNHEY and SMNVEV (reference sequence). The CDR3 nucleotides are TGTGCCAGCAGTTTATGGTGGGGGCGGGGTTACGAGCAGTACTTC. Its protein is CASSLWWGRGYEQYF.

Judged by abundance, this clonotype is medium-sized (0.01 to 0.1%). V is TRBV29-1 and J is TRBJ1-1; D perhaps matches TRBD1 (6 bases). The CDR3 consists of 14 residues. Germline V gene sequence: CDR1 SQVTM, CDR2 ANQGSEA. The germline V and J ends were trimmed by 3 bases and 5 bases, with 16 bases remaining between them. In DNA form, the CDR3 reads TGCAGCGTTGAGAAGGGGGGTCGGGGGACTGAAGCTTTCTTT. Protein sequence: CSVEKGGRGTEAFF.

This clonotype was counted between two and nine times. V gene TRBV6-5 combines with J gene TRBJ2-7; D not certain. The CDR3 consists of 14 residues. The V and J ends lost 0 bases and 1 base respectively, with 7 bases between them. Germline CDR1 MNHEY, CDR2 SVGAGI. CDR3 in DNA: TGTGCCAGCAGTTACTCGGGCCCGTCCTACGAGCAGTACTTC. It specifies CASSYSGPSYEQYF.